These 10 T cell receptor beta chains came from one sample sequenced in a study of T cell responses to AZD1222 COVID-19 vaccine. Method: immunoSEQ multiplex PCR; TCRdb's copy keeps in-frame clones and lacks some. The table lists some 86,000 clones, around nine tenths of them singletons. Material: peripheral blood, obtained 28 days after the second AZD1222 dose. These receptors were taken from an adult who received the AZD1222 COVID-19 vaccine.

V gene TRBV5-1 combines with J gene TRBJ2-3; D uncertain. CDR1 is SGHRS and CDR2 is YFSETQ in the germline V gene. Between the trimmed V and J ends, which lost 4 bases and 4 bases, there was a span of 10 bases. The CDR3 runs 13 residues. The CDR3 DNA reads as TGCGCCAGCAGCAACCCTAATGCAGATACGCAGTATTTT. Protein: CASSNPNADTQYF.

The V and J genes are TRBV18 and TRBJ1-1, with 8 bases matching TRBD1. CDR1 KGHSH and CDR2 LQKENI come from the germline V gene. This CDR3 is 13 amino acids long. V lost 5 bases, J lost 3 bases, and 2 bases stayed unmatched. The CDR3 protein is CASSTGGDTEAFF. DNA for the CDR3: TGTGCCAGCTCAACAGGGGGGGACACTGAAGCTTTCTTT.

J is TRBJ1-3 and V is TRBV7-2, with 8 bases matching TRBD1. There are 15 residues in the CDR3. The junction had 6 bases not matched to a gene; V was cut back by 6 bases and J by 2 bases. CDR1 and CDR2 (germline): SGHTA, FQGNSA. CDR3 protein: CASSSQGAAGNTIYF. Written as DNA, the CDR3 is TGTGCCAGCAGTTCTCAGGGGGCGGCTGGAAACACCATATATTTT.

Comments on this clone: The junction shows a germline mismatch at one end, possibly a read error. The chain uses TRBV7-7 and TRBJ2-5; tentatively, D is TRBD2 (6 bases). Germline CDR1 and CDR2: SSHAT and FNYEAQ (reference sequence). The CDR3 spans 16 residues. CDR3 sequence: CASSLNLELAGETQYF. The CDR3 DNA follows: TGTGCTAGCAGCTTAAATCTTGAACTAGCCGGCGAGACCCAGTACTTC.

This chain links TRBV6-6 with TRBJ1-2, with 9 positions matching TRBD1. The V segment lost 7 bases and the J segment 6 bases; nucleotides outside the gene matches: 15. The CDR3 is made up of 16 amino acids. From germline, CDR1 is MNHNY and CDR2 SVGAGI (reference sequence). The CDR3 nucleotides read TGTGCCAGCACCTTAACGACGACAGGGGGTAGGCATGGCTACACCTTC. This gives the protein CASTLTTTGGRHGYTF.

This clone was picked up one time. This sequence joins TRBV11-2 and TRBJ2-1; a possible D gene is TRBD1 (5 bases). The CDR3 length is 14 residues. Trimming stripped 6 bases from V and 9 bases from J, with 18 bases between. The germline gives CDR1 SGHAT, CDR2 FQNNGV. CDR3: CASSSKIRAAEQFF. CDR3 coding DNA: TGTGCCAGCAGTTCCAAAATCAGGGCTGCTGAGCAGTTCTTC. Complete variable domain (other parts from reference TRBV11-2 and TRBJ2-1): EAGVAQSPRYKIIEKRQSVAFWCNPISGHATLYWYQQILGQGPKLLIQFQNNGVVDDSQLPKDRFSAERLKGVDSTLKIQPAKLEDSAVYLCASSSKIRAAEQFFGPGTRLTVL.

This chain joins TRBV13 and TRBJ2-7; the match to TRBD1 covers 8 bases. Trimming cost V 7 bases and J 2 bases; bases outside gene matches: 4. The CDR3 spans 13 residues. From germline, CDR1 is PRHDT and CDR2 FYEKMQ (reference sequence). The DNA for the CDR3 is TGTGCCAGCAACCGGGACAGGACCTACGAGCAGTACTTC. The encoded protein is CASNRDRTYEQYF.

CDR3 nucleotides: TGTGCCAGTAGTCTCAGAGAATTGAACACTGAAGCTTTCTTT. This sequence encodes CASSLRELNTEAFF. The chain uses TRBV19 and TRBJ1-1; no reliable D call. Germline-derived CDR1 and CDR2 are LNHDA and SQIVND (reference sequence). The CDR3 consists of 14 residues. The germline V and J ends were trimmed by 5 bases and 0 bases, with 10 bases remaining between them.

The rearrangement links TRBV7-2 to TRBJ1-6, with D possibly matching TRBD1 (5 bases). Trimming left V 3 bases short and J 8 bases short, with 14 bases between. CDR3 length equals 15 residues. Per the germline V gene, CDR1 is SGHTA and CDR2 is FQGNSA. The CDR3 region is CASSFYRTGDSPLHF. Here the CDR3 DNA reads TGTGCCAGCAGCTTTTATCGTACGGGGGATTCACCCCTCCACTTT.

The V call is TRBV5-6, the J call TRBJ2-5; D may correspond to TRBD1 or TRBD2 (5 bases each). V was clipped by 5 bases and J by 1 base, with 21 bases between them. The CDR3 totals 17 residues. The germline V gene encodes CDR1 SGHDT and CDR2 YYEEEE. The CDR3 sequence: CASSLWLAGSPQETQYF. The CDR3 bases are TGTGCCAGCAGTCTTTGGTTGGCAGGGAGTCCCCAAGAGACCCAGTACTTC.